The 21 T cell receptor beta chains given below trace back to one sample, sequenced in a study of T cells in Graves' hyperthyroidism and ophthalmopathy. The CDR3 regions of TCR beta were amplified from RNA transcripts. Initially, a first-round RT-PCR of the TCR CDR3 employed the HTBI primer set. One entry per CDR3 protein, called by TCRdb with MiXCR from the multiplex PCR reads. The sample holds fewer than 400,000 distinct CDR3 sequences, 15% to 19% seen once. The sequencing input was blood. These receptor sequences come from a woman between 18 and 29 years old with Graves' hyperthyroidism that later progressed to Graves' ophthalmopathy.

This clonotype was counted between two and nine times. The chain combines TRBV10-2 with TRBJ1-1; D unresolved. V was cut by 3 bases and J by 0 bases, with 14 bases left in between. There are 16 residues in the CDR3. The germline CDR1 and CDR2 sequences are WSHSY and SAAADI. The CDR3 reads CASSENRLNMNTEAFF. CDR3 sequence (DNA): TGCGCCAGCAGTGAAAACAGACTAAACATGAACACTGAAGCTTTCTTT.

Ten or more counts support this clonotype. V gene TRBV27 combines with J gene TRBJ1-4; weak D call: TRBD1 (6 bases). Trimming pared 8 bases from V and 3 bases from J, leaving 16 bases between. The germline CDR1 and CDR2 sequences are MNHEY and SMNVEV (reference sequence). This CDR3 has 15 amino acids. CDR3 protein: CASGTQEGPNEKLFF. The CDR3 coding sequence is TGTGCCAGCGGGACACAGGAGGGGCCTAATGAAAAACTGTTTTTT.

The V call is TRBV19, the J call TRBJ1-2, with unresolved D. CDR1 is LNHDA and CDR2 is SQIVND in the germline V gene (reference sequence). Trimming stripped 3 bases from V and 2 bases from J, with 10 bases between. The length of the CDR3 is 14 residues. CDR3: CASSIEGSNYGYTF. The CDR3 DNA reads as TGTGCCAGTAGTATTGAGGGCAGCAACTATGGCTACACCTTC.

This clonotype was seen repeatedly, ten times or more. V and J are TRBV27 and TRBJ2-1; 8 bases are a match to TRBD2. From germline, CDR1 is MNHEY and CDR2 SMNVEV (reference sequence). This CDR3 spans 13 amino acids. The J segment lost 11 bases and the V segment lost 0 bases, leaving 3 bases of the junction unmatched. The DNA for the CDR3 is TGTGCCAGCAGTTTATCACTAGCGGCTAAGCAGTTCTTC. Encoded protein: CASSLSLAAKQFF.

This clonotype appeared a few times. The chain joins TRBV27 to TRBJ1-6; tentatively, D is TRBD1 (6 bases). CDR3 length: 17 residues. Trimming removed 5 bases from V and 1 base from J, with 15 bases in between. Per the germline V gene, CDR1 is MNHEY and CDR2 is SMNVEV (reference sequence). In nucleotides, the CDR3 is TGTGCCAGCAGTCCTCCCCCGGGGGCATCCTATAATTCACCCCTCCACTTT. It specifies CASSPPPGASYNSPLHF.

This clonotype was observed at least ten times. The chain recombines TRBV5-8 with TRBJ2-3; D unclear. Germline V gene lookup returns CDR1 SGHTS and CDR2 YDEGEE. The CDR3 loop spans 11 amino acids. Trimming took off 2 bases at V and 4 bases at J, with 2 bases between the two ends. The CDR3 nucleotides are TGTGCCAGCAGCTTCCCAGATACGCAGTATTTT. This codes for CASSFPDTQYF. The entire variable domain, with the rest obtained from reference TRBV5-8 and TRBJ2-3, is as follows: EAGVTQSPTHLIKTRGQQATLRCSPISGHTSVYWYQQALGLGLQFLLWYDEGEERNRGNFPPRFSGRQFPNYSSELNVNALELEDSALYLCASSFPDTQYFGPGTRLTVL.

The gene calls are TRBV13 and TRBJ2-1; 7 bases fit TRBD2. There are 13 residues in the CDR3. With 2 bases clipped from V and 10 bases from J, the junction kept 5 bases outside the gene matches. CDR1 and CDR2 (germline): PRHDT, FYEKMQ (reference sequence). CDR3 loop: CASSLNPGGEQFF. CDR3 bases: TGTGCCAGCAGCTTAAATCCGGGAGGCGAGCAGTTCTTC.

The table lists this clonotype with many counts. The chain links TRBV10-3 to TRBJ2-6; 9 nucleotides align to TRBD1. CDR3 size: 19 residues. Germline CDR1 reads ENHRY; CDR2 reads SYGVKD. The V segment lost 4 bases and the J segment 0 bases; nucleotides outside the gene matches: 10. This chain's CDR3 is CAISGPPGQGDSGANVLTF. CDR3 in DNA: TGTGCCATCAGTGGTCCACCGGGACAGGGAGACTCTGGGGCCAACGTCCTGACTTTC.

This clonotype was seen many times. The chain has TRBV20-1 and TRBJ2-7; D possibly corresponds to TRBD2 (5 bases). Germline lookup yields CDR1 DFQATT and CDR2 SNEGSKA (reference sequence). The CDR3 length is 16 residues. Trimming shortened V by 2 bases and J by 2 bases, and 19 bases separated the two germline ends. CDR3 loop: CSARHSGLGLPYEQYF. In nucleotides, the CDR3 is TGCAGTGCTAGACATTCAGGTCTCGGACTTCCCTACGAGCAGTACTTC.

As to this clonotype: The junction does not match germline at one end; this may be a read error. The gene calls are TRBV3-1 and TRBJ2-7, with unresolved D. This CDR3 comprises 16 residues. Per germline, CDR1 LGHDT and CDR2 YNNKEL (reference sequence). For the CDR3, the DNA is TGCGCCAGCAGCCAAGTACCCACGGGTAGCTCCTACGAGCAGTACTTC. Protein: CASSQVPTGSSYEQYF.

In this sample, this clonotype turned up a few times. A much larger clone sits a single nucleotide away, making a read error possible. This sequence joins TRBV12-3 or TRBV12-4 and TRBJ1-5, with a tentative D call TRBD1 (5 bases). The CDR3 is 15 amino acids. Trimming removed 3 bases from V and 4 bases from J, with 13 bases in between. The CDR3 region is CASSFWGGENQPQHF. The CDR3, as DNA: TGTGCCAGCAGTTTCTGGGGGGGGGAAAATCAGCCCCAGCATTTT.

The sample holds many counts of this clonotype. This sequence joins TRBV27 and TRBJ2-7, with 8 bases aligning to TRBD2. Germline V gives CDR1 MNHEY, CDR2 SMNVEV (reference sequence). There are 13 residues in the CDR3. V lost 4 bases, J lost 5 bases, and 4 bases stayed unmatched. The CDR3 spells CASSWTSRDEQYF. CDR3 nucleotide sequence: TGTGCCAGCAGTTGGACTAGCCGCGACGAGCAGTACTTC.

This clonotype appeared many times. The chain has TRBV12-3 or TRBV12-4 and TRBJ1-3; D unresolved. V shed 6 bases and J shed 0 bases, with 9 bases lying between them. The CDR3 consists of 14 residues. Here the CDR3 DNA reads TGTGCCAGCAGCAAGCGGAACTCTGGAAACACCATATATTTT. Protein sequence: CASSKRNSGNTIYF.

The CDR3 region is CASSFRVSSYNEQFF. CDR3 coding DNA: TGTGCCAGCAGTTTCAGGGTTAGCTCCTACAATGAGCAGTTCTTC. The gene calls are TRBV28 and TRBJ2-1; the D gene is possibly TRBD1 (5 bases). Between the trimmed V and J ends, which lost 3 bases and 0 bases, there was a span of 9 bases. The CDR3 length is 15 residues. Germline V gene data show CDR1 as MDHEN and CDR2 as SYDVKM.

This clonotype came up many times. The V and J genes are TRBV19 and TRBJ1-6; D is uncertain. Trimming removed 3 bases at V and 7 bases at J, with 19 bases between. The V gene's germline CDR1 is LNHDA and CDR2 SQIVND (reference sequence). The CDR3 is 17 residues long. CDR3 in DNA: TGTGCCAGTAGTATCAGAATGAATCGGCAGACGAATTCACCCCTCCACTTT. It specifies CASSIRMNRQTNSPLHF. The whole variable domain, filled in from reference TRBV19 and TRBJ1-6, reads DGGITQSPKYLFRKEGQNVTLSCEQNLNHDAMYWYRQDPGQGLRLIYYSQIVNDFQKGDIAEGYSVSREKKESFPLTVTSAQKNPTAFYLCASSIRMNRQTNSPLHFGNGTRLTVT.

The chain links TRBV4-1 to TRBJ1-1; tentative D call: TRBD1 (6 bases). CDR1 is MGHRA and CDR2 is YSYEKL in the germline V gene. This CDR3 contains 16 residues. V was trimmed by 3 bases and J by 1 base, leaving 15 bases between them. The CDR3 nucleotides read TGCGCCAGCAGCCAGGTTACGACAGGCAAGAACACTGAAGCTTTCTTT. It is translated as CASSQVTTGKNTEAFF.

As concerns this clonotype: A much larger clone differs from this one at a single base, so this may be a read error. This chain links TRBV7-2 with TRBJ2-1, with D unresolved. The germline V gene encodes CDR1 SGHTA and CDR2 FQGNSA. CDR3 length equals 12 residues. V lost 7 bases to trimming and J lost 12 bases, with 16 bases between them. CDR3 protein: CASNFDRKVQFF. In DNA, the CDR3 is TGTGCCAGCAACTTTGACCGGAAGGTGCAGTTCTTC.

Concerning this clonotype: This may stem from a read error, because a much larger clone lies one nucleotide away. CDR3 in DNA: TGTGCCAGCAGTTTAAGGTCGGCAGCTAATGAAGAACTGTTTTTT. Residues: CASSLRSAANEELFF. The chain uses TRBV12-3 or TRBV12-4 and TRBJ1-4; D remains unclear. The CDR3 totals 15 residues.

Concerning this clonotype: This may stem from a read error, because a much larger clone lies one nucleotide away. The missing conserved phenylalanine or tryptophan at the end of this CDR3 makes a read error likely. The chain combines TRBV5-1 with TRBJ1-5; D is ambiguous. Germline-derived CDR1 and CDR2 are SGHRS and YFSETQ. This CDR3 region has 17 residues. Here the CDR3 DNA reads TGTGCCAGCAGCTTGTATCGGCGGACCTATAGCAATCAGCCCCAGCATCTT. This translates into CASSLYRRTYSNQPQHL.

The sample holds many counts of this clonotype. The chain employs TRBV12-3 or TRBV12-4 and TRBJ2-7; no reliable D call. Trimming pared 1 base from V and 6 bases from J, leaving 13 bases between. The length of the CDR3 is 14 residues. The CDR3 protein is CASSLGDSPLEQYF. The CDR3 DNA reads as TGTGCCAGCAGTTTAGGAGACTCTCCCCTCGAGCAGTACTTC.

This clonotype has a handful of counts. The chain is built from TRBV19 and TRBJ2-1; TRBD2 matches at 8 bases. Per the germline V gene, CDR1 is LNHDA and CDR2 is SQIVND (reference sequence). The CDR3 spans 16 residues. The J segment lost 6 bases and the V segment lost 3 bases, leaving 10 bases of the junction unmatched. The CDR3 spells CASSIRGLALINEQFF. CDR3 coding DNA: TGTGCCAGTAGTATCCGAGGACTAGCCTTAATCAATGAGCAGTTCTTC.